The source of this T cell receptor (beta chain) is a study of T-cell memory formation after mild COVID-19. Whole-study context: The TCR clusters were mostly specific to one donor.

MiXCR, applied by TCRdb to the 5' RACE reads, yields one record per CDR3 protein. The profile shows over 120,000 distinct CDR3 sequences, roughly 19% of them singletons. V shed 8 bases and J shed 1 base, with 11 bases lying between them. This CDR3 comprises 13 residues. Germline CDR1 SNHLY, CDR2 FYNNEI. This receptor was taken from an adult woman who had mild COVID-19 (a few samples of this study predate the infection). Cell type and time point are not known. Sequencing used PBMCs or a T cell subset sorted from them (not recorded which). The chain links TRBV2 to TRBJ1-1; D remains unclear. CDR3 bases: TGTGCCAGCCAACTACAGCCGAACACTGAAGCTTTCTTT. This gives the protein CASQLQPNTEAFF.